Sequencing of this TCR beta chain was carried out in a study of blood T cell repertoires in COVID-19. About the study: Material from acute and convalescent COVID-19 was sourced from the United States, Italy and Spain. Sources were T cells, B-cell-depleted T cells, or PBMCs; the material itself was cDNA or gDNA.

In the source study's methods: Using reference gene primer amplification, nucleated cell counts were estimated. The table came from immunoSEQ multiplex PCR; TCRdb's copy has only in-frame clones and leaves some out. Clone size and V and J calls were adopted from that table, with D and trimming inferred from the DNA. The sample contains fewer than 90,000 clones, roughly 95% of which appear only once. Germline assignment: CDR1 WNHNN and CDR2 SYGVQD (reference sequence). The CDR3 length is 16 residues. V was pared by 0 bases and J by 1 base, with 4 bases of the junction left unmatched. Specimen: peripheral blood. The sequence came from a human donor with active COVID-19. The donor label of this sample is uncertain. V gene TRBV10-1 combines with J gene TRBJ2-7, with 9 positions matching TRBD1. The CDR3 is CASSESTGQGSYEQYF. CDR3 nucleotides: TGCGCCAGCAGTGAGTCGACGGGACAGGGTTCCTACGAGCAGTACTTC.